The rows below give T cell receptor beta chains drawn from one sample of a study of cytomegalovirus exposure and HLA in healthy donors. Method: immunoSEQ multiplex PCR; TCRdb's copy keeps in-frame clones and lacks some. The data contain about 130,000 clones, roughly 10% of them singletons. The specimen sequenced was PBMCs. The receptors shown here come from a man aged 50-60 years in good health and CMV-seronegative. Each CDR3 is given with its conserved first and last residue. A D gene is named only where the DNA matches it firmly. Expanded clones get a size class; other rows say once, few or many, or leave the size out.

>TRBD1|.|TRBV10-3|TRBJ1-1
TGTGCCATCAGTGAGTCCCTGCCGGGACAGTACACTGAAGCTTTCTTT
CAISESLPGQYTEAFF
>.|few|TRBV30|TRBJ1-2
TGTGCCTGGAGTCCATACAGGCAGTTGGGATCCGATCGAAAGCCGAACTATGGCTACACCTTC
CAWSPYRQLGSDRKPNYGYTF
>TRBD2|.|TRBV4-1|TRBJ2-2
TGCGCCAGCAGCCATCCCCTTCGAGGTAGGACTAGCTTGGCCGGGGAGCTGTTTTTT
CASSHPLRGRTSLAGELFF
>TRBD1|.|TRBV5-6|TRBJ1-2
TGTGCCAGCAGCTTGGGGGGACAGGGGGCGCGGGTCTATGGCTACACCTTC
CASSLGGQGARVYGYTF
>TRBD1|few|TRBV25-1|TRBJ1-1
TGTGCCAGCAGTGATCTGGACAGGGCAGGGGCTTTCTTT
CASSDLDRAGAFF
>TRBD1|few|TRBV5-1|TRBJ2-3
TGCGCCAGCAGCCCGGGACAGGGCACAGATACGCAGTATTTT
CASSPGQGTDTQYF
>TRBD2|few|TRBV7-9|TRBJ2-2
TGTGCCAGCAGCTTATTGGGGGGGTTGAACACCGGGGAGCTGTTTTTT
CASSLLGGLNTGELFF
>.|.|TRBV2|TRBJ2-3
TGTGCCAGCAGTGTAGGGGACATACACACAGATACGCAGTATTTT
CASSVGDIHTDTQYF
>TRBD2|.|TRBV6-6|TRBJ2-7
TGTGCCAGCACTGGTACTAGCGGGAGTCGGAGCGAGCAGTACTTC
CASTGTSGSRSEQYF
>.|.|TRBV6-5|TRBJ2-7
TGTGCCAGCAGACTAGAGGCCCGGTACGAGCAGTACTTC
CASRLEARYEQYF
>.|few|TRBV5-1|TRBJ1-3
TGCGCCAGCAGCTTGACAGTCTCTGGAAACACCATATATTTT
CASSLTVSGNTIYF
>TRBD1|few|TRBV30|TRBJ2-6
TGTGCCTGGAGAACAGGGGGCGCTGGGGCCAACGTCCTGACTTTC
CAWRTGGAGANVLTF
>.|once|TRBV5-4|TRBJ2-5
TGTGCCAGCAGCCATTACCGGACAGACGAGACCCAGTACTTC
CASSHYRTDETQYF
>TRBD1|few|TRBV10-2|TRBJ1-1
TGCGCCACCCTCCCGGACAGGGGAGGCACTGAAGCTTTCTTT
CATLPDRGGTEAFF
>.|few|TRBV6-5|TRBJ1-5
TGTGCCAGCAGTATGCTGGGCCAGCCCCAGCATTTT
CASSMLGQPQHF
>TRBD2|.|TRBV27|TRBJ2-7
TGTGCCAGCAGGTGGACTAGCGGGACTACCGAGCAGTACTTC
CASRWTSGTTEQYF
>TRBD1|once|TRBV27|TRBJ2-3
TGTGCCAGCAGTTTGAGGCAGGGGGCAGGTACGCAGTATTTT
CASSLRQGAGTQYF
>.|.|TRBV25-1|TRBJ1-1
TGTGCCAGCAGTGGAGCGGCAGAGAAAGCTTTCTTT
CASSGAAEKAFF
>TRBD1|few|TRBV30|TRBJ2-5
TGTGCCTGGACCGGGACAGGGGTGACCCAGTACTTC
CAWTGTGVTQYF
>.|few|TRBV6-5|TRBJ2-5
TGTGCCACCCTAAACACACCGGAGGAGACCCAGTACTTC
CATLNTPEETQYF
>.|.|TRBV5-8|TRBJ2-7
TGTGCCAGCAGCAGATCAGGGTTCTCCTACGAGCAGTACTTC
CASSRSGFSYEQYF
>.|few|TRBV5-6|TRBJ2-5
TGTGCCAGCAGCTTAAGTGCTACAGAAGAGACCCAGTACTTC
CASSLSATEETQYF
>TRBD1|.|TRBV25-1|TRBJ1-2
TGTGCCAGCAGTGAGGACAGGCTTAACTATGGCTACACCTTC
CASSEDRLNYGYTF
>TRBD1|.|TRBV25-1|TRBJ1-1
TGTGCCAGCAGTGACCTGACAGGGGGAGCTTTCTTT
CASSDLTGGAFF
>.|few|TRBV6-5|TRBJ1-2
TGTGCCAGCAGCCCCGGGACACGGGGTGGCTACACCTTC
CASSPGTRGGYTF
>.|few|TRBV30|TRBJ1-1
TGTGCCTATCGGGACACACTGAACACTGAAGCTTTCTTT
CAYRDTLNTEAFF
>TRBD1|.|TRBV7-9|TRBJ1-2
TGTGCCAGCAGCCTCGGGACAGGCTATGGCTACACCTTC
CASSLGTGYGYTF
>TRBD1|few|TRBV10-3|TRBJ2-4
TGTGCCATCAGTGATGGGACAGGGGTAGGAAACATTCAGTACTTC
CAISDGTGVGNIQYF
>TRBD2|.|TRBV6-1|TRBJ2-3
TGTGCCAGCAGTGACAGTTGGGGGACTAGCAGTATTGTGTATTTT
CASSDSWGTSSIVYF
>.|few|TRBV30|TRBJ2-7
TGTGCCTGGAGTGAGGGGGACATATCGATCTACGAGCAGTACTTC
CAWSEGDISIYEQYF
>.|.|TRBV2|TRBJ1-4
TGTGCCAGCAGTGAGCGCCAGGGCGGTGAAAAACTGTTTTTT
CASSERQGGEKLFF